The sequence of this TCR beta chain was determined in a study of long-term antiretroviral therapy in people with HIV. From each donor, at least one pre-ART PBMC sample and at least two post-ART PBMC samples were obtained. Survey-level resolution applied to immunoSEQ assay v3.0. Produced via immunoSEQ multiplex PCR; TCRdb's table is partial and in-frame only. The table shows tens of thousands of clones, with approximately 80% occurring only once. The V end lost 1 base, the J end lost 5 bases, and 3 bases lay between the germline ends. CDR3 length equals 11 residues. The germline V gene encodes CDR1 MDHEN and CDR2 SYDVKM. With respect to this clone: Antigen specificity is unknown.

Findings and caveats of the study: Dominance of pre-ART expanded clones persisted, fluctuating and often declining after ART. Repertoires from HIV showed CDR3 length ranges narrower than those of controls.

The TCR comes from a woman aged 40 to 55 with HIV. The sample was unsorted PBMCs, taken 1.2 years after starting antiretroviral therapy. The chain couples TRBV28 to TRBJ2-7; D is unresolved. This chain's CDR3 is CASSLSHEQYF. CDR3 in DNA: TGTGCCAGCAGTTTATCCCACGAGCAGTACTTC.